This TCR beta chain is from a study of OX40 agonist ivuxolimab in advanced cancers. Broadly, across the study: Ivuxolimab, which targeted the costimulatory receptor OX40 (CD134), was an agonistic, fully human IgG2 monoclonal antibody. Partial responses occurred in three dose-escalation patients, of whom one had hepatocellular carcinoma and two had cutaneous melanoma. Intravenous ivuxolimab was administered to patients every 2 weeks at six dose levels: 0.01, 0.1, 0.3, 1.5, 3 and 10 mg/kg. The paper describes the monotherapy dose-escalation part (N ≈ 51 patients) of the phase I trial of ivuxolimab. Of the roughly 52 dose-escalation patients, hepatocellular carcinoma was present in around 19, melanoma in around 15, renal cell carcinoma in 9 and head and neck cancer in 9. Patients were allowed to have had prior anti-PD-1, anti-PD-L1 or anti-CTLA-4 therapy, and 40% to 45% of the dose-escalation patients had been treated with checkpoint inhibitors. The dose-escalation cohort was roughly 87% male with a mean age of about 60 years, ranging from about 23 to 85. Peripheral TCRbeta sequencing was intended to test whether TCR sequence diversity was altered and clonal T-cell expansion was caused by ivuxolimab. General study outcomes and caveats: In the 0.1-3.0 mg/kg groups, partial responders had among the lowest normalized peripheral clonal expansion, particularly in CD8+ T cells. Which antigens the clonally expanded peripheral T cells were specific for was not determined. Low levels of normalized T-cell clonal expansion were also seen in some nonresponding patients. At doses of 0.1 to 3.0 mg/kg, clonal expansion of both CD4+ and CD8+ T cells in blood was seen between baseline and week 6. After ivuxolimab, expanded clones were on average more numerous among CD8+ T cells than among CD4+ T cells.

Worth noting for this clone: Its antigen target is currently unknown. Nothing much larger sits one base from this clone, and base qualities are not available.

According to the germline V gene, CDR1 reads SGHVS and CDR2 reads FNYEAQ. The CDR3 numbers 16 residues from cysteine through phenylalanine. The read is trimmed to its CDR3 DNA, 48 bases read in frame from base 1. Clipping removes 0 bases from V and 0 bases from J, with 4 as the unmatched junction base count. For sequencing of the TCRbeta CDR3 region, genomic DNA was extracted from the sorted cells. TCRbeta CDR3 regions were sequenced using the immunoSEQ Assay. This is the immuneACCESS table as TCRdb keeps it, with only in-frame sequences that have V and J called. A part of the clones is gone; compared with another copy, unresolved V genes explain less than half, and the rest is unexplained. The sample yields 50,000 to 70,000 clones; about 91% were counted once. Of the sample, roughly 0.45% is held by the ten largest clones. Patients with a history of autoimmune disease or receiving systemic immunosuppression were excluded from the trial. In every dose cohort, peripheral blood was drawn for TCR sequencing at baseline, cycle 4 day 1, and cycle 7 day 1. The samples were drawn from a first-in-human, open-label, multicenter phase I dose-escalation trial of ivuxolimab. Adults with locally advanced or metastatic melanoma, renal cell, hepatocellular, or head and neck squamous cell carcinoma were enrolled in the trial. Before TCR sequencing, CD4+ T cells and CD8+ T cells from peripheral blood were sorted into separate populations.

This clonotype was sampled from an adult with an advanced solid tumor such as melanoma, head and neck, liver or kidney cancer. The specimen was CD4+ or CD8+ T cells sorted from blood, collected in a trial of the OX40 agonist ivuxolimab. The sequence is built from TRBV7-6 and TRBJ2-5, with 7 bases aligning to TRBD1. The DNA is TGTGCCAGCAGCTTAGCCCGGACAGGCAACCAAGAGACCCAGTACTTC. Its product reads: CASSLARTGNQETQYF.